What follows are 2 T cell receptor beta chains derived from one specimen sequenced in a study of T cell responses to AZD1222 COVID-19 vaccine. Only in-frame clones appear in the TCRdb table, and some are missing; sequencing was by immunoSEQ multiplex PCR. The repertoire holds about 79,000 clones, around 80% seen once, with about 20% in the top ten. The starting material was peripheral blood, obtained on day 0 of AZD1222 vaccination. These receptors were obtained from an adult in good health.

This clone has just one count. V and J are TRBV10-2 and TRBJ2-7, with D possibly matching TRBD2 (5 bases). Trimming took 6 bases from V and 4 from J, leaving 13 bases between them. Germline CDR1 reads WSHSY; CDR2 reads SAAADI. The CDR3 loop spans 13 amino acids. For the CDR3, the DNA is TGCGCCAGCAGCTGGGGTCGGGATTACGAGCAGTACTTC. This translates into CASSWGRDYEQYF.

V and J are TRBV5-1 and TRBJ1-3; D is uncertain. Germline V CDR1 and CDR2: SGHRS, YFSETQ. Trimming removed 4 bases from V and 4 bases from J, with 18 bases in between. This CDR3 has 16 amino acids. Here the CDR3 reads CASSQKGGTAGNTIYF. The CDR3, as DNA: TGCGCCAGCAGCCAAAAGGGTGGTACCGCAGGAAACACCATATATTTT.